The entry that follows covers one T cell receptor (beta chain) sequence. Its antigen is as yet unknown. CDR1 and CDR2 (germline): SGHKS, YYEKEE (reference sequence). CDR3 size: 15 residues. Trimming cost V 0 bases and J 8 bases; bases outside gene matches: 5. The entry originates in a study of cytomegalovirus exposure and HLA in healthy donors. Overall study context: The 120 validation repertoires used the same platform as the 550 to 800 first-cohort repertoires (as reported by a later analysis).

Method: immunoSEQ multiplex PCR; TCRdb's copy keeps in-frame clones and lacks some. The sample records around 70,000 clones, 85% to 95% being singletons. Study conclusions and caveats: It was approximately 160 TCR beta chains that were listed as cytomegalovirus-associated. A few CMV-associated chains were confirmed in vitro to be specific for CMV antigens.

The donors were members of the validation cohort, which comprised 120 subjects and was separate from the first cohort of 670 or so subjects. The TCR comes from a man between 18 and 29 years old in good health and CMV-seronegative. The sequencing input was PBMCs. The chain is built from TRBV5-5 and TRBJ1-4; 9 bases are shared with TRBD1. The CDR3 here is CASSLATGTGEKLFF. The CDR3 DNA sequence: TGTGCCAGCAGCTTGGCTACCGGGACAGGGGAAAAACTGTTTTTT.